The text below deals with one TCR beta chain. Its antigen is currently unknown. The data derive from a study of long-term antiretroviral therapy in people with HIV. Study-level findings and limits: ART adherence, viral resistance and therapy changes went unrecorded.

The CDR3 loop spans 20 amino acids. CDR1 and CDR2 (germline): LGHNA, YSLEER. V was clipped by 4 bases and J by 7 bases; unmatched bases: 15. Runs used v3.0 of the immunoSEQ assay and were done at survey level. The table came from immunoSEQ multiplex PCR; TCRdb's copy has only in-frame clones and leaves some out. This table holds approximately 27,000 clones, just over 90% found once. The source was unsorted PBMCs, collected 3.1 years after starting antiretroviral therapy. This chain connects TRBV4-3 to TRBJ2-2, with TRBD2 matching 16 bases. This receptor was obtained from a young man with HIV. The CDR3 DNA reads TGCGCCAGCAGCCCGTACCCCGGGACTAGCGGGAGGGCCTATGGCGGGGAGCTGTTTTTT. Its translation is CASSPYPGTSGRAYGGELFF.